This T cell receptor (beta chain) comes out of a study of T cells in Graves' hyperthyroidism and ophthalmopathy. About the study: Prior to any treatment, at the point of initial diagnosis, peripheral blood was collected. Study-wide findings and caveats: Among clonotypes expanded in thyroid above 0.001, most were also found in blood.

It was RNA transcripts that yielded the amplified TCR beta CDR3 regions. The HTBI primer set was used in a first-round RT-PCR of the TCR CDR3. MiXCR was run by TCRdb on the multiplex PCR reads, yielding one entry per CDR3 protein. Of 400,000 to 600,000 distinct CDR3 sequences in the sample, 15% to 20% were seen once. On this clonotype: Its matching antigen is unknown.

The germline V gene encodes CDR1 SGHDN and CDR2 FVKESK. Trimming removed 2 bases from V and 0 bases from J, with 7 bases in between. CDR3 length: 14 residues. The source is a woman aged 25 to 39 with Graves' ophthalmopathy. Sequencing used blood. The chain has TRBV14 and TRBJ2-5; D gene ambiguous. CDR3 sequence (DNA): TGTGCCAGCAGCCAACGAAGGTACCAAGAGACCCAGTACTTC. Its protein product is CASSQRRYQETQYF.